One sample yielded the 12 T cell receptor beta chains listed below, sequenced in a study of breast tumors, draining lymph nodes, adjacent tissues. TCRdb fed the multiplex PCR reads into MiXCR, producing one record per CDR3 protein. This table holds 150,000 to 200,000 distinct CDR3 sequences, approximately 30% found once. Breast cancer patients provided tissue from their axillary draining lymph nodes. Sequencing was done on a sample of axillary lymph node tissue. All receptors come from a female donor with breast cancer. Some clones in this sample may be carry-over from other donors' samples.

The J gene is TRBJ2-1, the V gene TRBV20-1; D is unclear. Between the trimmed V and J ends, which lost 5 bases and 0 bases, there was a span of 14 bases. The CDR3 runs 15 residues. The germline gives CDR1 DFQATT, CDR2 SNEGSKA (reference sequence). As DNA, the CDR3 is TGCAGTGCTCCTGCCTCGTTGGGCTCCTACAATGAGCAGTTCTTC. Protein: CSAPASLGSYNEQFF.

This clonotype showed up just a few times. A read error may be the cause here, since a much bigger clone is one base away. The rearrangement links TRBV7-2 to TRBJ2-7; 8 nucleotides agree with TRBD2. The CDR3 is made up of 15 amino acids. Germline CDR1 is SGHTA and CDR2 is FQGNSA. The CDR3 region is CASSHSGGLNYEQHF. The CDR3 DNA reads TGTGCCAGCAGCCACAGCGGGGGCCTGAACTACGAGCAGCACTTC.

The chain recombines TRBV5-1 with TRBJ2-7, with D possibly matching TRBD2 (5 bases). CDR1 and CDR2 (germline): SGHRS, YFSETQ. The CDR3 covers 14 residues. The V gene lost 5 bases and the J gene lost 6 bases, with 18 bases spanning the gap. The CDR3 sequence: CASRPRTEGVEQYF. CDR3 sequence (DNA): TGCGCCAGCAGACCTCGGACCGAGGGTGTCGAGCAGTACTTC. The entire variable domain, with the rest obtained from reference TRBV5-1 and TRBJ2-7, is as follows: KAGVTQTPRYLIKTRGQQVTLSCSPISGHRSVSWYQQTPGQGLQFLFEYFSETQRNKGNFPGRFSGRQFSNSRSEMNVSTLELGDSALYLCASRPRTEGVEQYFGPGTRLTVT.

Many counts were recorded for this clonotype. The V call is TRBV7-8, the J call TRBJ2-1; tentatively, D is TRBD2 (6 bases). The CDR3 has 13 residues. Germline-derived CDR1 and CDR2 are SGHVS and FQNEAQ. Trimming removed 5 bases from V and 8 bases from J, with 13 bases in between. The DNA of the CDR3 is TGTGCCAGCAGCCAGGACTACTGGGATGAGCAGTTCTTC. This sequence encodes CASSQDYWDEQFF.

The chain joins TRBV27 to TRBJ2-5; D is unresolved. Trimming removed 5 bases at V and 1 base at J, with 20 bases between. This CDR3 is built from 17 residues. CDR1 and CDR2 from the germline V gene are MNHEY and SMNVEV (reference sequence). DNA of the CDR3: TGTGCCAGCAGTCCATCAATCGCAACGTACACCCAAGAGACCCAGTACTTC. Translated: CASSPSIATYTQETQYF.

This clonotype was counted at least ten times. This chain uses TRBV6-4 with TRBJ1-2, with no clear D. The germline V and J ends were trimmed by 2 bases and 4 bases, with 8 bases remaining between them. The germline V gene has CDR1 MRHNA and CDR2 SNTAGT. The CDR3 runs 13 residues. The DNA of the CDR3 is TGTGCCAGCAGTGACCCCTCGGGCTATGGCTACACCTTC. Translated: CASSDPSGYGYTF.

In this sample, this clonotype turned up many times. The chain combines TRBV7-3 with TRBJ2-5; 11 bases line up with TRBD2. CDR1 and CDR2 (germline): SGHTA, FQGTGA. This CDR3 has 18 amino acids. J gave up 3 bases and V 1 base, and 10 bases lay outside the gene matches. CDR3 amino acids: CASSLIGSSGGPEETQYF. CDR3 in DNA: TGTGCCAGCAGCTTAATTGGCTCTAGCGGGGGGCCGGAAGAGACCCAGTACTTC.

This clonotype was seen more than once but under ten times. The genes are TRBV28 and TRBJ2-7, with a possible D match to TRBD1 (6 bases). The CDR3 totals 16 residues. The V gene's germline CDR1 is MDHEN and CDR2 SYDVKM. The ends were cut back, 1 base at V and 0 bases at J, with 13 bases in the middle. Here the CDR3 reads CASSLFSGASSYEQYF. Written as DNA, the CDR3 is TGTGCCAGCAGTTTATTTTCAGGGGCAAGCTCCTACGAGCAGTACTTC.

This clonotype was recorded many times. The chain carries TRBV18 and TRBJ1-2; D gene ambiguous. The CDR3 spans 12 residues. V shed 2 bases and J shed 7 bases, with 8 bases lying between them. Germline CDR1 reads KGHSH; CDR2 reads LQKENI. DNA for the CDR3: TGTGCCAGCTCACCAACGGGAAGTGGCTACACCTTC. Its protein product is CASSPTGSGYTF. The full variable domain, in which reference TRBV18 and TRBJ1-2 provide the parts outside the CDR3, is NAGVMQNPRHLVRRRGQEARLRCSPMKGHSHVYWYRQLPEEGLKFMVYLQKENIIDESGMPKERFSAEFPKEGPSILRIQQVVRGDSAAYFCASSPTGSGYTFGSGTRLTVV.

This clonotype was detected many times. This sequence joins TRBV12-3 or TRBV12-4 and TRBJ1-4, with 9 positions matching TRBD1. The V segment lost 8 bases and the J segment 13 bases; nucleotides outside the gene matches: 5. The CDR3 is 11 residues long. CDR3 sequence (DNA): TGTGCCAGCGGGGGGACAGGGAGACTGTTTTTT. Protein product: CASGGTGRLFF.

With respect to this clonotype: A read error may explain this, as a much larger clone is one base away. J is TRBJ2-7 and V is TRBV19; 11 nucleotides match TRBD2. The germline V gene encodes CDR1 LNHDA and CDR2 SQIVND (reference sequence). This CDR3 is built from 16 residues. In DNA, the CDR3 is TGTGCCAGTAGTATAGACTTGACTAGCGGGGTGTACGAGCGGTACTTC. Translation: CASSIDLTSGVYERYF.

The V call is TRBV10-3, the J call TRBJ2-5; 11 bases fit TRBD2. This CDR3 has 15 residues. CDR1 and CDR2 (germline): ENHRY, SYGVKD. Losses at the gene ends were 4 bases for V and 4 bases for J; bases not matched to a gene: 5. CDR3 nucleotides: TGTGCCATCAGTGCAATTAGCGGGGGGGGAGAGACCCAGTACTTC. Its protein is CAISAISGGGETQYF.